This TCR beta chain is from a study of regulatory T cells in long-lasting Graves disease. Points from the study as a whole: Persistent disease preferred TRBV28, TRBJ1-2 and TRBJ2-5.

Points on this clonotype: Its specificity is not known.

CDR3-region Arm-PCR and iRepertoire HTBI primers produced the TCR beta libraries. TCRdb reprocessed the multiplex PCR reads via MiXCR and lists one record per CDR3 protein. The sample has around 500,000 distinct CDR3 sequences, about 16% seen once. V lost 0 bases to trimming and J lost 9 bases, with 18 bases between them. CDR1 is LNHNV, CDR2 YYDKDF, per germline (reference sequence). The CDR3 has 17 residues. The time point denotes: newly diagnosed GD, antithyroid drugs for less than 3 months. Isolated PBMC RNA provided the starting material for the TCR library. The sample also formed part of further work on T cells in Graves' hyperthyroidism and ophthalmopathy.

The genes are TRBV15 and TRBJ1-6, with D tentatively TRBD1 (6 bases). This TCR was sampled from a woman between 40 and 65 years old with Graves disease. Sequenced material: peripheral blood mononuclear cells (PBMCs), taken at new diagnosis, from a patient treated with antithyroid drugs. The CDR3 DNA sequence: TGTGCCACCAGCAGAGACCATTCCTCGGGGGCCGCTTCACCCCTCCACTTT. This encodes CATSRDHSSGAASPLHF.